Following are 15 T cell receptor beta chains from one sample sequenced in a study of T cell clonality in common variable immunodeficiency. Overall study findings and caveats: Fewer deletions and N-nucleotide insertions were reportedly seen in common variable immunodeficiency TCR beta sequences.

These receptors' antigens are unknown. Profiling relied on immunoSEQ multiplex PCR, and the TCRdb table lists in-frame clones only, not all of them. The sample was found to contain 30,000 or so clones, and every one recurs. The sequenced sample was peripheral blood mononuclear cells. Receptors originate from a human donor with common variable immunodeficiency.

About this clone itself: The sequenced fragment ends 3 residues before the CDR3 boundary, so the rest is inferred from the germline J gene. V usage is TRBV11-2 and J usage is TRBJ2-7, with 8 nucleotides matching TRBD1. The CDR3 extends over 15 amino acids. J was trimmed by 1 base and V by 4 bases; bases with no gene match: 6. Germline CDR1 and CDR2: SGHAT and FQNNGV. The part of the CDR3 DNA that was read is TGTGCCAGCAGCTCCGGGACAGGTCGTTCCTACGAG. Translating it yields CASSSGTGRSYE. In full, the CDR3 is CASSSGTGRSYEQYF.

This clone turned up a few times. The chain's CDR3 is CASSLTNYGYTF. Partial CDR3 DNA: TGTGCCAGCAGCTTAACAAACTATGGC. This chain uses TRBV7-2 with TRBJ1-2, with D uncertain. The CDR3 is cut off 3 residues early in the read; its end comes from the germline J gene. The V gene's germline CDR1 is SGHTA and CDR2 FQGNSA. CDR3 length: 12 amino acids. Trimming stripped 2 bases from V and 2 bases from J, with 3 bases between.

This clone has more than one count but fewer than ten. The read gets to within 3 residues of the CDR3 end, and the germline J gene fills in the rest. The chain carries TRBV7-9 and TRBJ2-7; 8 bases fit TRBD1. The V gene's germline CDR1 is SEHNR and CDR2 FQNEAQ (reference sequence). The CDR3 has 15 residues. V lost 5 bases, J lost 1 base, and 7 bases stayed unmatched. CDR3 sequence: CASSLMGTGSYEQYF. The DNA read from the CDR3 is TGTGCCAGCAGCCTAATGGGGACAGGTTCCTACGAG.

In its sample, this clone was seen a few times. The DNA ends 3 residues before the CDR3 does, and the rest of the CDR3 is filled in from the germline J gene. This chain joins TRBV19 and TRBJ2-5, with TRBD1 matching over 9 bases. The V and J ends lost 7 bases and 3 bases, in that order; junction bases with no gene match: 9. Germline CDR1 reads LNHDA; CDR2 reads SQIVND (reference sequence). This CDR3 spans 15 amino acids. CDR3 region: CASNDPGQGKETQYF. CDR3 DNA (partial): TGTGCCAGTAATGACCCGGGACAGGGAAAAGAGACC.

This clone was seen more than once but under ten times. The read is 3 residues too short to cover the CDR3 end, so that end is filled in from the germline J gene. The chain combines TRBV19 with TRBJ2-1; TRBD1 matches at 8 bases. The germline CDR1 and CDR2 sequences are LNHDA and SQIVND (reference sequence). The length of the CDR3 is 15 residues. Trimming took 5 bases from V and 4 from J; bases not matched to a gene: 7. CDR3 DNA (partial): TGTGCCAGTAGTCCATTCCGGGACAGGTACAATGAG. The encoded protein is CASSPFRDRYNE. The full-length CDR3 reads as CASSPFRDRYNEQFF.

Notes on this clone: The CDR3 end falls 3 residues outside the read, so it is completed with the germline J gene. The chain uses TRBV2 and TRBJ2-5; D possibly corresponds to TRBD2 (5 bases). The V gene's germline CDR1 is SNHLY and CDR2 FYNNEI. This CDR3 has 14 amino acids. The germline V and J ends were trimmed by 4 bases and 5 bases, with 14 bases remaining between them. The CDR3 here is CASSGPIASETQYF. The DNA read from the CDR3 is TGTGCCAGCAGTGGACCCATAGCGTCGGAGACC.

About this clone itself: The CDR3 end is not reached by the read, which stops 3 residues before it; the germline J gene fills it in. The gene calls are TRBV7-2 and TRBJ2-7; 12 nucleotides agree with TRBD2. This CDR3 has 14 residues. The V segment lost 4 bases and the J segment 5 bases; nucleotides outside the gene matches: 3. Looked up from germline, CDR1 is SGHTA and CDR2 is FQGNSA. CDR3: CASSSLAGGDEQYF. CDR3 bases read: TGTGCCAGCAGCTCACTAGCGGGGGGTGACGAG.

This clone was seen at least ten times. The CDR3 is cut off 3 residues early in the read; its end comes from the germline J gene. The rearrangement joins TRBV18 to TRBJ1-2; 7 positions match TRBD1. Germline V gene lookup returns CDR1 KGHSH and CDR2 LQKENI. CDR3 length: 15 amino acids. V lost 0 bases, J lost 4 bases, and 5 bases stayed unmatched. The CDR3 loop is CASSPPGQSSYGYTF. The DNA read from the CDR3 is TGTGCCAGCTCACCACCGGGACAGAGTAGCTATGGC. The full variable domain, in which reference TRBV18 and TRBJ1-2 provide the parts outside the CDR3, is NAGVMQNPRHLVRRRGQEARLRCSPMKGHSHVYWYRQLPEEGLKFMVYLQKENIIDESGMPKERFSAEFPKEGPSILRIQQVVRGDSAAYFCASSPPGQSSYGYTFGSGTRLTVV.

This clone has just a few counts. The read falls 3 residues short of the CDR3 end, and the missing part is taken from the germline J gene. J is TRBJ2-2 and V is TRBV7-2, with 8 nucleotides matching TRBD1. The junction had 0 bases not matched to a gene; V was cut back by 5 bases and J by 7 bases. CDR3 length: 12 amino acids. Germline CDR1 SGHTA, CDR2 FQGNSA. The CDR3 loop is CASSTGGGELFF. The covered CDR3 bases are TGTGCCAGCAGCACAGGGGGCGGGGAG.

In this sample, this clone turned up many times. From the germline J gene comes the end of the CDR3, since the read stops 3 residues before it. The rearrangement uses TRBV29-1 and TRBJ2-4; the D is unclear. Germline V gives CDR1 SQVTM, CDR2 ANQGSEA. The CDR3 loop spans 14 amino acids. Between the trimmed V and J ends, which lost 0 bases and 0 bases, there was a span of 6 bases. The CDR3 is CSVEDRLAKNIQYF. Partial CDR3 DNA: TGCAGCGTTGAAGACAGACTAGCCAAAAACATT.

With respect to this clone: The CDR3 goes on 3 residues after the read ends, and that part is filled in from the germline J gene. The chain has TRBV11-2 and TRBJ2-1, with 9 bases identical to TRBD2. The V gene end was trimmed by 5 bases and the J gene end by 6 bases; junction bases not matched to a gene: 8. There are 15 residues in the CDR3. Germline lookup yields CDR1 SGHAT and CDR2 FQNNGV. The CDR3 DNA, read in part, is TGTGCCAGCAGCCCACGGCGGGGGGGCCGCAATGAG. Translating it yields CASSPRRGGRNE. The full CDR3 sequence reads CASSPRRGGRNEQFF.

This clone was found a few times. Coverage ceases 3 residues before the CDR3 finishes, and the germline J gene fills in the end. The chain couples TRBV13 to TRBJ1-2; D is perhaps TRBD1 (6 bases). Germline lookup yields CDR1 PRHDT and CDR2 FYEKMQ (reference sequence). CDR3 length: 16 amino acids. The V end lost 1 base, the J end lost 6 bases, and 18 bases lay between the germline ends. The CDR3 region is CASSLVTQRHRDGYTF. CDR3 DNA, as far as it was read: TGTGCCAGCAGCTTAGTTACCCAGCGGCACAGGGATGGC.

This clone has at least ten counts. Read coverage stops 3 residues before the CDR3 terminus; the germline J gene supplies the remainder. The rearrangement uses TRBV18 and TRBJ2-4; TRBD2 matches 11 bases. After removal of 3 bases from V and 6 bases from J, the junction contained 1 base not matched to a gene. The CDR3 runs to 14 residues. Germline values: CDR1 KGHSH, CDR2 LQKENI. CDR3 bases read: TGTGCCAGCTCACCCGGGACTAGCGGAAACATT. Translated: CASSPGTSGNI. The CDR3 as a whole reads CASSPGTSGNIQYF.

This clone was seen at least ten times. The CDR3 extends 3 residues past the end of the read, so its final part is completed from the germline J gene. The chain joins TRBV6-2 or TRBV6-3 to TRBJ2-7; D not resolved. The V gene's germline CDR1 is MNHEY and CDR2 SVGEGT. The CDR3 is 16 amino acids. The V end was cut by 2 bases, the J end by 3 bases, with 17 bases between. CDR3 sequence: CASSYPPGLGVYEQYF. CDR3 DNA (partial): TGTGCCAGCAGTTACCCTCCGGGTTTAGGTGTCTACGAG.

The table lists this clone with a few counts. The read halts 3 residues ahead of the CDR3 end, with the missing end drawn from the germline J gene. The J gene is TRBJ2-5, the V gene TRBV6-1; 9 nucleotides match TRBD1. CDR1 and CDR2 (germline): MNHNS, SASEGT. The CDR3 runs 15 residues. V dropped 1 base and J dropped 5; count of bases not matched to a gene: 5. CDR3 protein: CASSEGGQGGETQYF. The DNA read from the CDR3 is TGTGCCAGCAGTGAAGGGGGACAGGGAGGGGAGACC.